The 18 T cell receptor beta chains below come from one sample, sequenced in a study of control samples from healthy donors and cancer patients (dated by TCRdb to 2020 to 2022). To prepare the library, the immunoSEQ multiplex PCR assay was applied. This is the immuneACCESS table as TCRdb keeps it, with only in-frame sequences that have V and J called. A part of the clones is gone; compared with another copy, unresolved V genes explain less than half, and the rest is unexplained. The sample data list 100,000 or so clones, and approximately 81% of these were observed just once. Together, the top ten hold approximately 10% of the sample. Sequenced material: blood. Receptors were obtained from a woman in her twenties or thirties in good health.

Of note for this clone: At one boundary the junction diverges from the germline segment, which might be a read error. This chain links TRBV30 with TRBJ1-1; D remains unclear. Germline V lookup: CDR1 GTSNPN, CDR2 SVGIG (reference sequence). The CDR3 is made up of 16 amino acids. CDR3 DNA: TGTGCCTGGAGTGTACAAGGAGGACTACCGAACGCTGAAGCTTTCTTT. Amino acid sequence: CAWSVQGGLPNAEAFF.

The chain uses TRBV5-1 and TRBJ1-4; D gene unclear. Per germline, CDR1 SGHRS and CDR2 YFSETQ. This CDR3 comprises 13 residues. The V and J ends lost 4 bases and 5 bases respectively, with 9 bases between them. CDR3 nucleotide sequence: TGCGCCAGCAGCGCGGGCGCAAATGAAAAACTGTTTTTT. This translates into CASSAGANEKLFF.

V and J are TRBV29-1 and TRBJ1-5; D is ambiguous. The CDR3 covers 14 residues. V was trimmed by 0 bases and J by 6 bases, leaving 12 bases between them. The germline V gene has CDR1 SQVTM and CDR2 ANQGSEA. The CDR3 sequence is CSVEDRQVVQPQHF. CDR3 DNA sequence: TGCAGCGTTGAAGATCGGCAGGTTGTTCAGCCCCAGCATTTT.

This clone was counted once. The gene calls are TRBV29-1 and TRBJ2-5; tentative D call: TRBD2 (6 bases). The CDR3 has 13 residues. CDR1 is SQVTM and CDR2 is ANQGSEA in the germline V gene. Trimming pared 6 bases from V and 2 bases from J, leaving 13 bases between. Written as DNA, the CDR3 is TGCAGCGTCGGGGGACGTATGCAAGAGACCCAGTACTTC. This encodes CSVGGRMQETQYF.

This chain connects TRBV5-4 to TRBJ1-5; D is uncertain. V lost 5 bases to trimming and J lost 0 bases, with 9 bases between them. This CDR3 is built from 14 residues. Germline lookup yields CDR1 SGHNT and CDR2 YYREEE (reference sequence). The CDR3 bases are TGTGCCAGCAGTTCCGACGGTAGCAATCAGCCCCAGCATTTT. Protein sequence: CASSSDGSNQPQHF.

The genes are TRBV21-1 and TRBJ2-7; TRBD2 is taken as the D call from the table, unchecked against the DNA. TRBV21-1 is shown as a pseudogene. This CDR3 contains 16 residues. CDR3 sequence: CASSLHPGGGGREQYF. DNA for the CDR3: TGTGCCAGCAGCTTACACCCCGGCGGGGGAGGACGCGAGCAGTACTTC.

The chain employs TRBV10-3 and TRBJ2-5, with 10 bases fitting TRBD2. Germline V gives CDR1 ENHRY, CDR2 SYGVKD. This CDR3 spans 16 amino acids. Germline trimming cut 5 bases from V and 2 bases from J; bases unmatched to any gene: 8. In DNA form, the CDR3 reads TGTGCCATCAGTAACGGACTAGCGGTAGTACAAGAGACCCAGTACTTC. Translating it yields CAISNGLAVVQETQYF.

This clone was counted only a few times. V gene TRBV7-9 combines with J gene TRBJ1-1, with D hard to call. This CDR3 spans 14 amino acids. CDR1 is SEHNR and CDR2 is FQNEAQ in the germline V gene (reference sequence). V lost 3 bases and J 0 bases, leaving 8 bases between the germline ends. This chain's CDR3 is CASSFQTMNTEAFF. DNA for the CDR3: TGTGCCAGCAGCTTCCAAACCATGAACACTGAAGCTTTCTTT. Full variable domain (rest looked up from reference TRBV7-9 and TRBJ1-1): DTGVSQNPRHKITKRGQNVTFRCDPISEHNRLYWYRQTLGQGPEFLTYFQNEAQLEKSRLLSDRFSAERPKGSFSTLEIQRTEQGDSAMYLCASSFQTMNTEAFFGQGTRLTVV.

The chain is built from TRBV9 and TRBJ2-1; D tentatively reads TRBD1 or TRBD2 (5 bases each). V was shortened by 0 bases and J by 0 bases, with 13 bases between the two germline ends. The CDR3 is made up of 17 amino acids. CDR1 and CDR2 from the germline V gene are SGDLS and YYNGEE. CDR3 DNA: TGTGCCAGCAGCGTAGCTACCTGGGGGAACTCCTACAATGAGCAGTTCTTC. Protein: CASSVATWGNSYNEQFF.

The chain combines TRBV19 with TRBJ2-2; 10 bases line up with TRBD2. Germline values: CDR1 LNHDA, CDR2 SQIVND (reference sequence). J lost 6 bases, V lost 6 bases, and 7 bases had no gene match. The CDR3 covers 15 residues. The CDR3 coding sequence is TGTGCCAGTAGCTGGAAGCGGGGGGGCTCCGGGGAGCTGTTTTTT. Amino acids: CASSWKRGGSGELFF. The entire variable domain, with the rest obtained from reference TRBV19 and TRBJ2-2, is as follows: DGGITQSPKYLFRKEGQNVTLSCEQNLNHDAMYWYRQDPGQGLRLIYYSQIVNDFQKGDIAEGYSVSREKKESFPLTVTSAQKNPTAFYLCASSWKRGGSGELFFGEGSRLTVL.

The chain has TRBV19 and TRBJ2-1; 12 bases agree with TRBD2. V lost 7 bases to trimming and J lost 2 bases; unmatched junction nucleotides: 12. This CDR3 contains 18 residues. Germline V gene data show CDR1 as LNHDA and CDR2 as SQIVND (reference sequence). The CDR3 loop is CASTITPLAGGPYNEQFF. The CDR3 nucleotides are TGTGCCAGTACTATCACCCCACTAGCGGGGGGACCCTACAATGAGCAGTTCTTC.

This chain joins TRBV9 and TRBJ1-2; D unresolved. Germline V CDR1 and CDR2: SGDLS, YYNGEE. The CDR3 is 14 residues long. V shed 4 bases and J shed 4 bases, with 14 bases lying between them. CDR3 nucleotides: TGTGCCAGCAGCCCGGGAGGTATCGGCTATGGCTACACCTTC. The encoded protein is CASSPGGIGYGYTF.

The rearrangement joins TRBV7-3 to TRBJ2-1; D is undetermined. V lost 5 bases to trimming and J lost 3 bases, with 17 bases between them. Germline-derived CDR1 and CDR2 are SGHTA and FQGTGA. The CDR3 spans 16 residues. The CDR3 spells CASSPGTGPYYNEQFF. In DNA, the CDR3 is TGTGCCAGCAGCCCCGGCACCGGGCCCTACTACAATGAGCAGTTCTTC.

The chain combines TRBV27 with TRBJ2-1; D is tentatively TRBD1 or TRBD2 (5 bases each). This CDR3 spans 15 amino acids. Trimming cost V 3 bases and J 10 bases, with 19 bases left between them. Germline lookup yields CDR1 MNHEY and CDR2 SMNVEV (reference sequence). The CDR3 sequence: CASSFYPGRRTEQFF. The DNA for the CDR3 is TGTGCCAGCAGTTTCTACCCGGGACGGCGCACGGAGCAGTTCTTC.

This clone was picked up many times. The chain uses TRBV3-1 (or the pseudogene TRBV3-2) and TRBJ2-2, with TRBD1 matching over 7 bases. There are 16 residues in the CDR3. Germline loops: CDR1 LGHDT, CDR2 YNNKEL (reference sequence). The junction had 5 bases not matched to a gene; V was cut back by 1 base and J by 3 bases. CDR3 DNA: TGTGCCAGCAGCCAAGGTGCAGGGGGTTACACCGGGGAGCTGTTTTTT. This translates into CASSQGAGGYTGELFF.

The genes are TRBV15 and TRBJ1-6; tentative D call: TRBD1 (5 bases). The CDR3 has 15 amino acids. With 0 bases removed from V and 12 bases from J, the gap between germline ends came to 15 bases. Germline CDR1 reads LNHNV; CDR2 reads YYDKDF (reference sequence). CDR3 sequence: CATSRDRSGMEPLHF. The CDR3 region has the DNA TGTGCCACCAGCAGAGATCGGTCAGGGATGGAACCCCTCCACTTT.

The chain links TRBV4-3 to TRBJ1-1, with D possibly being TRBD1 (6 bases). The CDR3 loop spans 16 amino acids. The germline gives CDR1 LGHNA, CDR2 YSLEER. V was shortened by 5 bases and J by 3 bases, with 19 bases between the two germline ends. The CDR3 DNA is TGCGCCAGCAGCTTTGATGCGCAGGGGCTGGACACTGAAGCTTTCTTT. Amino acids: CASSFDAQGLDTEAFF.

The CDR3 here is CASSATGFSEQYF. The CDR3, as DNA: TGTGCCAGCAGCGCAACAGGGTTCTCCGAGCAGTACTTC. The chain links TRBV13 to TRBJ2-7; the D gene is possibly TRBD1 (6 bases). Between the trimmed V and J ends, which lost 5 bases and 6 bases, there was a span of 14 bases. Germline loops: CDR1 PRHDT, CDR2 FYEKMQ (reference sequence). The CDR3 is made up of 13 amino acids.